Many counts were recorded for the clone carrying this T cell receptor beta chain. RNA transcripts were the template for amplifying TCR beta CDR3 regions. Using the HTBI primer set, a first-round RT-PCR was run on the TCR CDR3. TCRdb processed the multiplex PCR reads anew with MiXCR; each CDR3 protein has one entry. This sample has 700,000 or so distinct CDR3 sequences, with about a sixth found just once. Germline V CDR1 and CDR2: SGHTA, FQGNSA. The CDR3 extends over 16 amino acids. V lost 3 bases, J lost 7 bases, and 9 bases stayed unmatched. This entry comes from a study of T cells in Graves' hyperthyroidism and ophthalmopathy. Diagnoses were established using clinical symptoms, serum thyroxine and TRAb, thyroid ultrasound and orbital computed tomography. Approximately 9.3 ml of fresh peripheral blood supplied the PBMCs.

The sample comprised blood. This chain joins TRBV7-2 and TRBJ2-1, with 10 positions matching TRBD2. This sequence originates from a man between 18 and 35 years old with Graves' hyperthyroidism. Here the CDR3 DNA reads TGTGCCAGCAGCTTGTTAGCGGGGGGCGGGCGGAATGAGCAGTTCTTC. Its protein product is CASSLLAGGGRNEQFF. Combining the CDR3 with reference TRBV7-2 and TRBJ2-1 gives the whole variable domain GAGVSQSPSNKVTEKGKDVELRCDPISGHTALYWYRQSLGQGLEFLIYFQGNSAPDKSGLPSDRFSAERTGGSVSTLTIQRTQQEDSAVYLCASSLLAGGGRNEQFFGPGTRLTVL.